This TCR beta chain was profiled in a study of cytomegalovirus exposure and HLA in healthy donors. Study details: Clustering assigned approximately 78% of the roughly 370 genotyped donors to the Caucasian-associated ancestry cluster.

The PCR used 60 Vbeta and 13 Jbeta primers. Method: immunoSEQ multiplex PCR; TCRdb's copy keeps in-frame clones and lacks some. Here the sample spans about 170,000 clones, under 80% being singletons. With 5 bases removed from V and 5 bases from J, the gap between germline ends came to 15 bases. CDR1 and CDR2 (germline): LNHDA, SQIVND (reference sequence). The CDR3 loop spans 15 amino acids. Broader study findings: The likely origin of a cluster of highly shared sequence variants was a sequencing artifact. Roughly uniform sequencing depth across donors was assumed, possibly incorrectly.

Concerning this clone itself: Its antigen is as yet unknown.

The receptor was isolated from a human donor in good health. The sequenced material came from PBMCs. The chain carries TRBV19 and TRBJ2-2, with a weak D call TRBD2 (6 bases). The CDR3 DNA sequence: TGTGCCAGTAGTCTCACTAGCCTTGGGACCGGGGAGCTGTTTTTT. Protein product: CASSLTSLGTGELFF. Full variable domain (outside the CDR3, taken from reference TRBV19 and TRBJ2-2): DGGITQSPKYLFRKEGQNVTLSCEQNLNHDAMYWYRQDPGQGLRLIYYSQIVNDFQKGDIAEGYSVSREKKESFPLTVTSAQKNPTAFYLCASSLTSLGTGELFFGEGSRLTVL.